This TCR beta chain came from a study of control samples from healthy donors and cancer patients. Repertoires were generated with immunoSEQ multiplex PCR, while TCRdb's copy carries only in-frame clones and drops some. The data hold roughly 24,000 clones, with approximately 78% observed a single time. V shed 1 base, J shed 1 base, and the junction held 0 bases outside the gene matches. CDR3 length equals 14 residues. Germline CDR1 SEHNR, CDR2 FQNEAQ (reference sequence). The chain combines TRBV7-9 with TRBJ1-1; TRBD1 matches at 7 bases. Material: PBMCs. This receptor was obtained from a man between 60 and 70 years old with colorectal cancer. The CDR3 here is CASSLGQGNTEAFF. In nucleotides, the CDR3 is TGTGCCAGCAGCTTAGGACAGGGGAACACTGAAGCTTTCTTT.